A selection of T cell receptor beta chains follows, all from one sample in a study of long-term antiretroviral therapy in people with HIV. Libraries were prepared by immunoSEQ multiplex PCR; TCRdb keeps only in-frame clonotypes and omits some of them. The sample carries 15,000 to 20,000 clones, under 90% recorded once. Specimen: unsorted PBMCs, collected 0.1 years after starting antiretroviral therapy. Receptor source: a man aged 18-30 years with HIV. CDR3s include the opening cysteine and the closing phenylalanine or tryptophan. A D gene is named only where the DNA matches it firmly. Clone size is stated in some rows and not others, as once, few, many or a class when expanded.

CDR3: CASSTGGGNTEAFF
DNA: TGCGCCAGCAGCACCGGGGGGGGGAACACTGAAGCTTTCTTT
D: NA
J: TRBJ1-1
size: NA
V: TRBV5-1

CDR3: CASSVQGFESYEQYF
DNA: TGCGCCAGCAGCGTCCAGGGGTTTGAGTCCTACGAGCAGTACTTC
D: NA
J: TRBJ2-7
size: NA
V: TRBV5-1

CDR3: CASSLAYRRGYGYTF
DNA: TGCGCCAGCAGCTTGGCCTATCGCAGGGGCTATGGCTACACCTTC
D: NA
J: TRBJ1-2
size: once
V: TRBV5-1

CDR3: CASSSYRGEQYF
DNA: TGTGCCAGCAGCAGCTACAGAGGCGAGCAGTACTTC
D: NA
J: TRBJ2-7
size: NA
V: TRBV28

CDR3: CASSHTREFSYNEQFF
DNA: TGTGCCAGCAGCCACACTAGGGAGTTCTCCTACAATGAGCAGTTCTTC
D: NA
J: TRBJ2-1
size: NA
V: TRBV5-8

CDR3: CASSQDRFLVSSSEKLFF
DNA: TGCGCCAGCAGCCAAGATCGGTTTTTGGTCAGCTCTTCTGAAAAACTGTTTTTT
D: NA
J: TRBJ1-4
size: few
V: TRBV4-3

CDR3: CATSRDRSGESSYNEQFF
DNA: TGTGCCACCAGCAGAGATAGGTCGGGGGAGAGCTCCTACAATGAGCAGTTCTTC
D: NA
J: TRBJ2-1
size: NA
V: TRBV15

CDR3: CASAIWSHEKLFF
DNA: TGTGCCAGCGCCATTTGGAGTCATGAAAAACTGTTTTTT
D: NA
J: TRBJ1-4
size: NA
V: TRBV27

CDR3: CASSHSIESADTQYF
DNA: TGCGCCAGCAGCCACTCGATAGAGAGTGCTGATACGCAGTATTTT
D: NA
J: TRBJ2-3
size: once
V: TRBV4-1

CDR3: CASSLILAPGNTIYF
DNA: TGTGCCAGCAGTTTAATTTTGGCGCCCGGAAACACCATATATTTT
D: NA
J: TRBJ1-3
size: NA
V: TRBV27

CDR3: CASSLGGQGARETQYF
DNA: TGTGCTAGCAGCTTAGGAGGACAGGGGGCGAGGGAGACCCAGTACTTC
D: TRBD1
J: TRBJ2-5
size: NA
V: TRBV7-7

CDR3: CASSLEGLRSEQYF
DNA: TGCGCCAGCAGCTTGGAGGGACTCCGTTCAGAGCAGTACTTC
D: NA
J: TRBJ2-7
size: once
V: TRBV5-1

CDR3: CASSLPGTGGVPAFF
DNA: TGTGCCAGCAGTTTGCCCGGGACAGGGGGAGTCCCGGCTTTCTTT
D: TRBD1
J: TRBJ1-1
size: NA
V: TRBV27

CDR3: CATLQGAETEAFF
DNA: TGCGCCACGTTACAGGGGGCGGAAACTGAAGCTTTCTTT
D: TRBD1
J: TRBJ1-1
size: NA
V: TRBV10-2

CDR3: CASRPGLAGEGQYF
DNA: TGTGCCAGCAGACCGGGACTAGCGGGAGAAGGGCAGTATTTT
D: TRBD2
J: TRBJ2-3
size: once
V: TRBV6-6

CDR3: CASSLGEKELFF
DNA: TGTGCCAGCAGCTTAGGAGAGAAGGAGCTGTTTTTT
D: NA
J: TRBJ2-2
size: once
V: TRBV7-9

CDR3: CASSERRNTEAFF
DNA: TGTGCCAGCAGTGAAAGGAGAAACACTGAAGCTTTCTTT
D: NA
J: TRBJ1-1
size: NA
V: TRBV6-4

CDR3: CASSPRGLAGGSDTQYF
DNA: TGTGCCAGCAGCCCGAGAGGCCTAGCGGGGGGATCCGATACGCAGTATTTT
D: TRBD2
J: TRBJ2-3
size: NA
V: TRBV7-6

CDR3: CACRGYTEAFF
DNA: TGTGCCTGCAGGGGCTACACTGAAGCTTTCTTT
D: NA
J: TRBJ1-1
size: NA
V: TRBV30

CDR3: CASSFDMAAFF
DNA: TGTGCCAGCAGTTTCGACATGGCGGCTTTCTTT
D: NA
J: TRBJ1-1
size: few
V: TRBV6-6

CDR3: CASSLLSGSGNEQFF
DNA: TGTGCCAGCAGCTTACTTAGCGGGAGCGGCAATGAGCAGTTCTTC
D: TRBD2
J: TRBJ2-1
size: NA
V: TRBV7-8

CDR3: CASSFSLRGDRELFF
DNA: TGTGCCAGCAGTTTTAGCCTCCGGGGCGACCGGGAGCTGTTTTTT
D: NA
J: TRBJ2-2
size: NA
V: TRBV27

CDR3: CASSLGLEAFF
DNA: TGCGCCAGCAGCTTGGGTCTTGAAGCTTTCTTT
D: NA
J: TRBJ1-1
size: once
V: TRBV5-1

CDR3: CASSRLRVQRGYNEQFF
DNA: TGTGCCAGCAGCCGCTTAAGGGTCCAGCGGGGTTACAATGAGCAGTTCTTC
D: TRBD2
J: TRBJ2-1
size: NA
V: TRBV9

CDR3: CASSQDGFADTQYF
DNA: TGCGCCAGCAGCCAGGATGGGTTCGCAGATACGCAGTATTTT
D: NA
J: TRBJ2-3
size: NA
V: TRBV4-1

CDR3: CASSVAGQGIEKLFF
DNA: TGTGCCAGCAGCGTAGCGGGACAGGGAATTGAAAAACTGTTTTTT
D: TRBD1
J: TRBJ1-4
size: NA
V: TRBV9

CDR3: CASSVGSNQPQHF
DNA: TGTGCCAGCAGCGTAGGTAGCAATCAGCCCCAGCATTTT
D: NA
J: TRBJ1-5
size: NA
V: TRBV9

CDR3: CASASSLVTEAFF
DNA: TGTGCCAGCGCTTCAAGCTTAGTCACTGAAGCTTTCTTT
D: NA
J: TRBJ1-1
size: NA
V: TRBV7-6

CDR3: CASSLMGSSPGELFF
DNA: TGTGCCAGCAGTTTAATGGGATCATCGCCCGGGGAGCTGTTTTTT
D: NA
J: TRBJ2-2
size: NA
V: TRBV27

CDR3: CASSQDRGQLYEQYF
DNA: TGCGCCAGCAGCCAGGACCGGGGACAGCTCTACGAGCAGTACTTC
D: TRBD1
J: TRBJ2-7
size: NA
V: TRBV4-3

CDR3: CASSLVKLEVTEAFF
DNA: TGCGCCAGCAGCTTGGTAAAACTAGAGGTCACTGAAGCTTTCTTT
D: NA
J: TRBJ1-1
size: NA
V: TRBV5-1

CDR3: CASSLDRTREGYSGANVLTF
DNA: TGCGCCAGCAGCTTGGACAGGACAAGGGAAGGATACTCTGGGGCCAACGTCCTGACTTTC
D: NA
J: TRBJ2-6
size: NA
V: TRBV5-1

CDR3: CASSYDPTGRNEQFF
DNA: TGTGCCAGCAGCTATGACCCCACCGGACGCAATGAGCAGTTCTTC
D: NA
J: TRBJ2-1
size: NA
V: TRBV6-5

CDR3: CSVLFRSSSGNTIYF
DNA: TGCAGCGTTTTATTCCGATCAAGCTCTGGAAACACCATATATTTT
D: NA
J: TRBJ1-3
size: NA
V: TRBV29-1

CDR3: CASSWGGSVAGEQFF
DNA: TGTGCCAGCAGCTGGGGAGGATCGGTAGCGGGTGAGCAGTTCTTC
D: TRBD2
J: TRBJ2-1
size: NA
V: TRBV7-9

CDR3: CASSVWGGDTDTQYF
DNA: TGTGCCAGCAGCGTATGGGGGGGGGACACAGATACGCAGTATTTT
D: TRBD2
J: TRBJ2-3
size: once
V: TRBV9

CDR3: CASSYRDRDYLNTGELFF
DNA: TGTGCCAGCAGTTACCGGGACAGGGACTACCTCAACACCGGGGAGCTGTTTTTT
D: TRBD1
J: TRBJ2-2
size: NA
V: TRBV7-6

CDR3: CASSPIRTGADQPQHF
DNA: TGTGCCAGCAGTCCTATACGGACAGGGGCGGATCAGCCCCAGCATTTT
D: TRBD1
J: TRBJ1-5
size: NA
V: TRBV7-9

CDR3: CASSKTGVDYGYTF
DNA: TGTGCCAGCAGCAAGACAGGGGTAGACTATGGCTACACCTTC
D: TRBD1
J: TRBJ1-2
size: NA
V: TRBV27

CDR3: CASSFQAGTSYEQYF
DNA: TGTGCCAGCAGCTTCCAAGCGGGGACCTCCTACGAGCAGTACTTC
D: TRBD2
J: TRBJ2-7
size: NA
V: TRBV7-9

CDR3: CASSYSGPGGGSQHF
DNA: TGTGCCAGCAGTTACTCAGGGCCCGGGGGCGGGTCCCAGCATTTT
D: NA
J: TRBJ1-5
size: NA
V: TRBV6-5

CDR3: CASSPSTGNTEAFF
DNA: TGTGCCAGTAGTCCATCGACAGGGAACACTGAAGCTTTCTTT
D: NA
J: TRBJ1-1
size: NA
V: TRBV19

CDR3: CASSLGAGLNSGANVLTF
DNA: TGCGCCAGCAGCTTGGGTGCGGGACTAAACTCTGGGGCCAACGTCCTGACTTTC
D: TRBD2
J: TRBJ2-6
size: NA
V: TRBV5-1

CDR3: CASSRQGGGGYTF
DNA: TGTGCCAGCAGCAGACAGGGGGGTGGTGGCTACACCTTC
D: TRBD1
J: TRBJ1-2
size: few
V: TRBV27

CDR3: CASTPEKGAVGYTF
DNA: TGTGCCAGCACCCCCGAGAAGGGGGCCGTGGGCTACACCTTC
D: TRBD1
J: TRBJ1-2
size: NA
V: TRBV7-8

CDR3: CASSFPTGRLTVSYGYTF
DNA: TGTGCCAGCAGTTTCCCGACAGGCCGGCTCACTGTTAGCTATGGCTACACCTTC
D: NA
J: TRBJ1-2
size: few
V: TRBV28

CDR3: CASTHGLSEQFF
DNA: TGCGCCAGCACCCATGGACTATCAGAGCAGTTCTTC
D: NA
J: TRBJ2-1
size: NA
V: TRBV10-2

CDR3: CASTTEGGDYGYTF
DNA: TGTGCCAGCACCACGGAAGGGGGTGACTATGGCTACACCTTC
D: NA
J: TRBJ1-2
size: NA
V: TRBV7-9